The 21 T cell receptor beta chains reported below all come from one sample, sequenced in a study of T cells expressing NK-cell markers. TCRdb re-called the 5' RACE reads and shows each CDR3 protein once, DNA omitted. This repertoire comprises about 300,000 distinct CDR3 sequences; its ten largest clones make up roughly 4.2%. Sequencing was done on a sample of blood T cells: a sorted CD56 or NKG2C T cell subset, CD4+ or CD8+ T cells, or bulk PBMC T cells (not recorded which). The receptors derive from a woman between 18 and 70 years old in good health.

The J gene is TRBJ2-3, the V gene TRBV7-2; TCRdb gives TRBD2 as the D gene, but with no DNA this cannot be confirmed. There are 14 residues in the CDR3. Per the germline V gene, CDR1 is SGHTA and CDR2 is FQGNSA. CDR3 sequence: CASSKLAGGPTQYF. The whole variable domain, remainder taken from reference TRBV7-2 and TRBJ2-3, is GAGVSQSPSNKVTEKGKDVELRCDPISGHTALYWYRQSLGQGLEFLIYFQGNSAPDKSGLPSDRFSAERTGGSVSTLTIQRTQQEDSAVYLCASSKLAGGPTQYFGPGTRLTVL.

The gene calls are TRBV6-2 or TRBV6-3 and TRBJ2-1. The CDR3 length is 14 residues. Germline lookup yields CDR1 MNHEY and CDR2 SVGEGT. The CDR3 loop reads CASSYEDSYNEQFF.

The chain couples TRBV6-1 to TRBJ1-5; TCRdb lists TRBD1, though no DNA is available to test this call. Per germline, CDR1 MNHNS and CDR2 SASEGT. The CDR3 consists of 14 residues. The CDR3 is CAIRPGGKGQPQHF.

The genes are TRBV18 and TRBJ1-1. This CDR3 is 14 amino acids long. From germline, CDR1 is KGHSH and CDR2 LQKENI. The CDR3: CASSPQGSGTEAFF. The complete variable domain, with remaining parts taken from reference TRBV18 and TRBJ1-1, reads NAGVMQNPRHLVRRRGQEARLRCSPMKGHSHVYWYRQLPEEGLKFMVYLQKENIIDESGMPKERFSAEFPKEGPSILRIQQVVRGDSAAYFCASSPQGSGTEAFFGQGTRLTVV.

V gene TRBV29-1 combines with J gene TRBJ2-5. CDR1 and CDR2 from the germline V gene are SQVTM and ANQGSEA. This CDR3 is built from 12 residues. CDR3 sequence: CSVDGLQETQYF.

The rearrangement links TRBV7-8 to TRBJ2-7; as DNA is missing, the TRBD2 call by TCRdb cannot be tested. In germline, CDR1 is SGHVS, CDR2 FQNEAQ. CDR3 length equals 15 residues. The CDR3 reads CASSSRRTAHYEQYF.

V usage is TRBV11-3 and J usage is TRBJ2-1; lacking DNA, the TRBD2 call made by TCRdb goes unchecked. There are 14 residues in the CDR3. From germline, CDR1 is SGHNT and CDR2 YENEEA. CDR3: CASSLDGRGNEQFF. Full variable domain (outside the CDR3, taken from reference TRBV11-3 and TRBJ2-1): EAGVVQSPRYKIIEKKQPVAFWCNPISGHNTLYWYLQNLGQGPELLIRYENEEAVDDSQLPKDRFSAERLKGVDSTLKIQPAELGDSAVYLCASSLDGRGNEQFFGPGTRLTVL.

The chain uses TRBV5-1 and TRBJ2-5; TCRdb returns TRBD2, unconfirmable since there is no DNA. The germline gives CDR1 SGHRS, CDR2 YFSETQ. This CDR3 has 16 residues. CDR3: CASSLAASGGEETQYF.

The chain recombines TRBV9 with TRBJ2-3; TCRdb proposes TRBD1, but this gene call is untestable without DNA. The CDR3 loop spans 16 amino acids. Germline lookup yields CDR1 SGDLS and CDR2 YYNGEE. This chain's CDR3 is CASSAGQGSFTDTQYF.

The chain uses TRBV4-3 and TRBJ1-1; TCRdb's D call of TRBD1 is untestable without DNA. The germline V gene encodes CDR1 LGHNA and CDR2 YSLEER. The CDR3 loop spans 14 amino acids. The CDR3 reads CASSQGRGDTEAFF.

The chain couples TRBV5-1 to TRBJ1-1; TCRdb's D gene call, TRBD1, goes unchecked for lack of DNA. Per germline, CDR1 SGHRS and CDR2 YFSETQ. The CDR3 runs 15 residues. CDR3 in amino acids: CASSLGPQGDTEAFF.

V and J are TRBV6-5 and TRBJ2-7; with no DNA, the TCRdb D assignment of TRBD1 cannot be verified. CDR3 size: 15 residues. Germline CDR1 reads MNHEY; CDR2 reads SVGAGI. The CDR3 sequence is CASSYGGTLSYEQYF.

The chain links TRBV5-1 to TRBJ2-5. The CDR3 sequence is 12 residues long. CDR1 is SGHRS and CDR2 is YFSETQ in the germline V gene. The CDR3 is CASSPNAETQYF. The whole variable domain, remainder taken from reference TRBV5-1 and TRBJ2-5, is KAGVTQTPRYLIKTRGQQVTLSCSPISGHRSVSWYQQTPGQGLQFLFEYFSETQRNKGNFPGRFSGRQFSNSRSEMNVSTLELGDSALYLCASSPNAETQYFGPGTRLLVL.

The chain employs TRBV20-1 and TRBJ2-4; TCRdb designates TRBD1, a call that cannot be tested without DNA. The CDR3 length is 14 residues. CDR1 is DFQATT, CDR2 SNEGSKA, per germline (reference sequence). CDR3 residues: CSARDVRGGNIQYF.

V is TRBV28 and J is TRBJ2-1. In germline, CDR1 is MDHEN, CDR2 SYDVKM. There are 14 residues in the CDR3. The CDR3 protein is CASSLPWQHNEQFF.

The chain couples TRBV2 to TRBJ2-1; as DNA is missing, the TRBD2 call by TCRdb cannot be tested. Germline CDR1 SNHLY, CDR2 FYNNEI. This CDR3 is 13 amino acids long. The CDR3 sequence: CASRSSGENEQFF.

The chain couples TRBV20-1 to TRBJ2-7; no DNA is available, so the TRBD2 call from TCRdb remains unchecked. The V gene's germline CDR1 is DFQATT and CDR2 SNEGSKA (reference sequence). The CDR3 is made up of 11 amino acids. The CDR3: CSARTRHEQYF.

The gene calls are TRBV20-1 and TRBJ1-4; the TCRdb D gene call, TRBD1, has no DNA to confirm it. Germline values: CDR1 DFQATT, CDR2 SNEGSKA (reference sequence). There are 16 residues in the CDR3. CDR3 protein: CSARDLGTGNSEKLFF.

This sequence joins TRBV20-1 and TRBJ2-3; TCRdb's D call of TRBD2 is untestable without DNA. Germline assignment: CDR1 DFQATT and CDR2 SNEGSKA (reference sequence). There are 17 residues in the CDR3. CDR3 sequence reads: CSASGLAGGKGTDTQYF.

The chain couples TRBV21-1 to TRBJ1-5; TCRdb designates TRBD1, a call that cannot be tested without DNA. TRBV21-1 is noted as a pseudogene. The length of the CDR3 is 16 residues. The CDR3 loop is CASSKEAWGMDQPQHF.

CDR3 protein: CASSLTSGSRHEQFF. This chain connects TRBV5-4 to TRBJ2-1; TCRdb's D gene call, TRBD2, goes unchecked for lack of DNA. CDR1 is SGHNT, CDR2 YYREEE, per germline (reference sequence). CDR3 size: 15 residues.